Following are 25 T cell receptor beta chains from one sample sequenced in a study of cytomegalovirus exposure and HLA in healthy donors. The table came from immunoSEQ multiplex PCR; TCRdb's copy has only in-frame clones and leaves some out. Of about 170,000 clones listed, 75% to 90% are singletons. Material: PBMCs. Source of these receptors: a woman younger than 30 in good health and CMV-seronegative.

CDR3 nucleotides: TGTGCCTGGAGTGTACGGGGGGGAGGATCTAATGGCTACACCTTC. This gives the protein CAWSVRGGGSNGYTF. The V call is TRBV30, the J call TRBJ1-2; maybe TRBD1 (5 bases). CDR3 length equals 15 residues. Trimming took 0 bases from V and 6 from J, leaving 17 bases between them. Germline V gene lookup returns CDR1 GTSNPN and CDR2 SVGIG (reference sequence).

The CDR3 loop reads CASSLQAGVVSYNEQFF. The CDR3 DNA sequence: TGTGCCAGCAGCTTGCAGGCAGGGGTCGTTTCCTACAATGAGCAGTTCTTC. V and J are TRBV5-4 and TRBJ2-1, with D perhaps TRBD1 (6 bases). Germline assignment: CDR1 SGHNT and CDR2 YYREEE (reference sequence). This CDR3 is built from 17 residues. V was pared by 1 base and J by 1 base, with 15 bases between.

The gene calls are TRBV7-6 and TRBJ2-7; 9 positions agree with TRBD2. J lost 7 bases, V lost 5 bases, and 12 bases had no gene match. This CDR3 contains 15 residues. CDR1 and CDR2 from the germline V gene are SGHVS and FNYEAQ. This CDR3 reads CASSGGTSSTGEQYF. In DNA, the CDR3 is TGTGCCAGCAGCGGCGGGACTAGCTCCACGGGGGAGCAGTACTTC.

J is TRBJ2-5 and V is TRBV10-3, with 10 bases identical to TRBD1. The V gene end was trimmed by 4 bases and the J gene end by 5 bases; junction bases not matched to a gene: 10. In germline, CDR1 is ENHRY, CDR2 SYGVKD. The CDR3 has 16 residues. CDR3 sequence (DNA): TGTGCCATCAGTGGGACGGGACAGGGGTCGGAGGAGACCCAGTACTTC. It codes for CAISGTGQGSEETQYF.

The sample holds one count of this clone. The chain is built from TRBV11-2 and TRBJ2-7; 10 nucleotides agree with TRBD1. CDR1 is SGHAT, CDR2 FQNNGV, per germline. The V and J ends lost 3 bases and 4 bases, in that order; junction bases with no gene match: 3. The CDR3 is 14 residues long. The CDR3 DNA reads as TGTGCCAGCAGCTTTGGGACAGGGGCGTACGAGCAGTACTTC. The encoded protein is CASSFGTGAYEQYF.

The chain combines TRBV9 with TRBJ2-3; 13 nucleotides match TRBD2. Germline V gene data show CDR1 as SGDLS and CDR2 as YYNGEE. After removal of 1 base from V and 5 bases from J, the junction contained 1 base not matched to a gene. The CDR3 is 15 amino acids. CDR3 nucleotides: TGTGCCAGCAGCGTAACTAGCGGGAGGGGAGATACGCAGTATTTT. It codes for CASSVTSGRGDTQYF.

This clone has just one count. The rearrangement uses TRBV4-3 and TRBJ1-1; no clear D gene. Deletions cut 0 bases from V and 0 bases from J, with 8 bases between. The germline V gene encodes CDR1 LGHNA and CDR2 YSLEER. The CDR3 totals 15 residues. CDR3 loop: CASSQDALLNTEAFF. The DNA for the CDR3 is TGCGCCAGCAGCCAAGATGCCCTATTGAACACTGAAGCTTTCTTT.

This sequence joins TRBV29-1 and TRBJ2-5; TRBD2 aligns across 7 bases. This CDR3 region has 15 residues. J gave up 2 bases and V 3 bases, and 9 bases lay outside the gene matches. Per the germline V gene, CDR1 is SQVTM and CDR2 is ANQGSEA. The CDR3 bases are TGCAGCGTTGATGGTTTGAATAGCGGGCAAGAGACCCAGTACTTC. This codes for CSVDGLNSGQETQYF.

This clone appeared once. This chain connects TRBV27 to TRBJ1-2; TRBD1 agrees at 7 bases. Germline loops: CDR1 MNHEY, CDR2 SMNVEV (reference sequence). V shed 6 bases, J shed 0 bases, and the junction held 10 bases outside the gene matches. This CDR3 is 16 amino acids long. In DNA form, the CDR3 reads TGTGCCAGCAGCCCCCGACAGGGTGGAACTAACTATGGCTACACCTTC. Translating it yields CASSPRQGGTNYGYTF.

The CDR3 region has the DNA TGTGCCAGCCACCCCGACAGCTATGGCTACACCTTC. It translates to CASHPDSYGYTF. V usage is TRBV6-1 and J usage is TRBJ1-2; D may be TRBD1 (5 bases). CDR1 is MNHNS and CDR2 is SASEGT in the germline V gene. V was pared by 8 bases and J by 4 bases, with 11 bases between. This CDR3 is 12 amino acids long.

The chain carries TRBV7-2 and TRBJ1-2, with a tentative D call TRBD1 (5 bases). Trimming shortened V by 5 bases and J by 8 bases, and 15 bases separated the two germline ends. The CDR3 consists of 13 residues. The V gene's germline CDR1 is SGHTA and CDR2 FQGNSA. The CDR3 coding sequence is TGTGCCAGCAGCCCTAAGATGGGGCAAGGCTACACCTTC. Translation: CASSPKMGQGYTF.

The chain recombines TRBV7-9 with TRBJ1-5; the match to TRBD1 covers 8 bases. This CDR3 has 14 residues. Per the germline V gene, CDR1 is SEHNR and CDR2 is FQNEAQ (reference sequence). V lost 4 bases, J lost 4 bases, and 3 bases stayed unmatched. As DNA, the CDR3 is TGTGCCAGCAGCTCAGACAGGGGTAATCAGCCCCAGCATTTT. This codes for CASSSDRGNQPQHF.

The CDR3 sequence: CAWSVRGWYNAYEQYF. The DNA of the CDR3 is TGTGCCTGGAGTGTACGCGGGTGGTATAATGCCTACGAGCAGTACTTC. This chain joins TRBV30 and TRBJ2-7; a possible D gene is TRBD2 (5 bases). Germline V gene data show CDR1 as GTSNPN and CDR2 as SVGIG (reference sequence). The CDR3 runs to 16 residues. Trimming pared 0 bases from V and 2 bases from J, leaving 17 bases between.

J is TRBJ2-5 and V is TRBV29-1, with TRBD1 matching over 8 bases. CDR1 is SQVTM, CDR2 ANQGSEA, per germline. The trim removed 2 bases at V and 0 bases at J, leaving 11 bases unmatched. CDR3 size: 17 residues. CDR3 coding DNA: TGCAGCGTTGAACCATCCAGGGGGCCCCATTACCAAGAGACCCAGTACTTC. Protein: CSVEPSRGPHYQETQYF.

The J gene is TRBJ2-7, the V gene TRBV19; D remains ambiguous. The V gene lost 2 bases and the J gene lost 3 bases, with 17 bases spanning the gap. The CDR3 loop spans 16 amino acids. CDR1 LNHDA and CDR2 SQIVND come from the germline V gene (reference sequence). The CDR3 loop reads CASSISASATFYEQYF. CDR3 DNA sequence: TGTGCCAGTAGTATATCCGCTTCAGCGACCTTCTACGAGCAGTACTTC.

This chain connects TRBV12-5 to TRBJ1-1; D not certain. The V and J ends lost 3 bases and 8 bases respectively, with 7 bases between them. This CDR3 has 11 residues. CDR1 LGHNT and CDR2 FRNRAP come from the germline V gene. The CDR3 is CASGLSLEAFF. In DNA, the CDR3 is TGTGCTAGTGGTTTATCCCTCGAAGCTTTCTTT.

The CDR3 is CASSQAGLNSGANVLTF. The CDR3 DNA follows: TGCGCCAGCAGCCAAGCCGGGTTAAACTCTGGGGCCAACGTCCTGACTTTC. The chain carries TRBV4-3 and TRBJ2-6; D is ambiguous. Trimming took off 1 base at V and 0 bases at J, with 10 bases between the two ends. Per germline, CDR1 LGHNA and CDR2 YSLEER. The CDR3 extends over 17 amino acids.

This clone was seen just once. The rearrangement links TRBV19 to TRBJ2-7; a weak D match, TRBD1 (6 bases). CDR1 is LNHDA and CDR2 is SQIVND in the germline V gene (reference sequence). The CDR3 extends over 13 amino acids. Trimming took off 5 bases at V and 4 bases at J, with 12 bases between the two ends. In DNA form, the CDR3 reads TGTGCCAGTAGTTCAACAGGGAGTTACGAGCAGTACTTC. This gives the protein CASSSTGSYEQYF.

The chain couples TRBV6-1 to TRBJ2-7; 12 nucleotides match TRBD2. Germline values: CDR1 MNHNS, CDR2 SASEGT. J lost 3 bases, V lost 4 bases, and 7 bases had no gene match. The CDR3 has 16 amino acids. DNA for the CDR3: TGTGCCAGCAGTGGGTCTAGCGGGAGGGCAAACTACGAGCAGTACTTC. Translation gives CASSGSSGRANYEQYF.

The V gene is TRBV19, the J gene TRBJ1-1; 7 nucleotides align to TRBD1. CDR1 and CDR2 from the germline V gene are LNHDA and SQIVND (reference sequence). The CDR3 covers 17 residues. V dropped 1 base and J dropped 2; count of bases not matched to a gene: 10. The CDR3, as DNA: TGTGCCAGTAGTATAGTCGGGACAGCTTCGAGAAACACTGAAGCTTTCTTT. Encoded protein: CASSIVGTASRNTEAFF. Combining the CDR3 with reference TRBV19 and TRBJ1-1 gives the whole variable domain DGGITQSPKYLFRKEGQNVTLSCEQNLNHDAMYWYRQDPGQGLRLIYYSQIVNDFQKGDIAEGYSVSREKKESFPLTVTSAQKNPTAFYLCASSIVGTASRNTEAFFGQGTRLTVV.

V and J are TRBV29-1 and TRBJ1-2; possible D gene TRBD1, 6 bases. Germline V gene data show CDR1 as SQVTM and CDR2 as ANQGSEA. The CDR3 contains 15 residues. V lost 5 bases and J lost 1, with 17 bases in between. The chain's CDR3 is CSVYRAQRGNYGYTF. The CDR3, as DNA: TGCAGCGTTTACAGGGCTCAGAGGGGTAACTATGGCTACACCTTC.

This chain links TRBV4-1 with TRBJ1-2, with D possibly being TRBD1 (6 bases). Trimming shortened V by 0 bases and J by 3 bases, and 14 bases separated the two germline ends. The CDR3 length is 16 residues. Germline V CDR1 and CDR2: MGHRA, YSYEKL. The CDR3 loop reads CASSQDRAGDHYGYTF. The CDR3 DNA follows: TGCGCCAGCAGCCAAGATCGGGCAGGGGACCACTATGGCTACACCTTC.

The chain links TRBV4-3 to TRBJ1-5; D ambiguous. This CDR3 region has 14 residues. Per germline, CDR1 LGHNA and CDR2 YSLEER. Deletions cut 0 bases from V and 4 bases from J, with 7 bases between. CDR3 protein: CASSQDERNQPQHF. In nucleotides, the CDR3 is TGCGCCAGCAGCCAAGATGAGAGGAATCAGCCCCAGCATTTT.

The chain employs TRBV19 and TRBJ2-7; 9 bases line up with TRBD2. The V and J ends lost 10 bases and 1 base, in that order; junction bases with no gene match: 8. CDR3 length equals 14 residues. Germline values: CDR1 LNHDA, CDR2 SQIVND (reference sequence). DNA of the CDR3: TGTGCCACCGCGACTAGCGGCAATTCCTACGAGCAGTACTTC. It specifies CATATSGNSYEQYF.

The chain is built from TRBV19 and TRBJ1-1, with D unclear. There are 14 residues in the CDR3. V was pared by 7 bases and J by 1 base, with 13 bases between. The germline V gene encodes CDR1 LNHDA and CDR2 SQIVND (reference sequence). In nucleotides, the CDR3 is TGTGCCAGTACCCATAGAGGAGGGAACACTGAAGCTTTCTTT. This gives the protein CASTHRGGNTEAFF.